These 28 T cell receptor beta chains were all obtained from the same sample, sequenced in a study of OX40 agonist ivuxolimab in advanced cancers. Here immunoSEQ multiplex PCR was the method, and the copy in TCRdb shows in-frame clones only, minus some. The table has around 19,000 clones, around 67% seen once; the top ten hold roughly a third. Sequencing used CD4+ or CD8+ T cells sorted from blood, obtained in a trial of the OX40 agonist ivuxolimab. Source of these receptors: an adult with an advanced solid tumor such as melanoma, head and neck, liver or kidney cancer.

This rearrangement joins TRBV19 to TRBJ2-5; D is uncertain. The V gene lost 3 bases and the J gene lost 0 bases, with 8 bases spanning the gap. CDR1 and CDR2 from the germline V gene are LNHDA and SQIVND (reference sequence). The CDR3 totals 14 residues. This chain's CDR3 is CASSIHGYQETQYF. The CDR3, as DNA: TGTGCCAGTAGTATCCACGGGTACCAAGAGACCCAGTACTTC.

The chain employs TRBV27 and TRBJ2-7, with D unresolved. CDR1 is MNHEY and CDR2 is SMNVEV in the germline V gene (reference sequence). V was shortened by 3 bases and J by 7 bases, with 16 bases between the two germline ends. This CDR3 spans 14 amino acids. The CDR3, as DNA: TGTGCCAGCAGTTTTTCTGGACCTAAGGGAGAGCAGTACTTC. Its protein product is CASSFSGPKGEQYF.

The rearrangement uses TRBV2 and TRBJ1-2, with 7 bases aligning to TRBD1. Germline V lookup: CDR1 SNHLY, CDR2 FYNNEI. V was pared by 9 bases and J by 7 bases, with 17 bases of the junction left unmatched. CDR3 size: 15 residues. The CDR3 DNA follows: TGTGCCAGTGAAGAACCGGGACAGAGCAGACTTGGCTACACCTTC. Its protein is CASEEPGQSRLGYTF.

This chain joins TRBV27 and TRBJ2-3; 9 bases line up with TRBD2. Germline V CDR1 and CDR2: MNHEY, SMNVEV (reference sequence). After removal of 7 bases from V and 2 bases from J, the junction contained 13 bases not matched to a gene. CDR3 length equals 17 residues. The CDR3 sequence: CASNTSGRTYYTDTQYF. CDR3 in DNA: TGTGCCAGCAACACTAGCGGGCGGACCTACTACACAGATACGCAGTATTTT.

This chain uses TRBV10-3 with TRBJ2-3; 12 nucleotides match TRBD2. Germline values: CDR1 ENHRY, CDR2 SYGVKD. After removal of 0 bases from V and 2 bases from J, the junction contained 9 bases not matched to a gene. This CDR3 spans 19 amino acids. The CDR3 DNA sequence: TGTGCCATCAGTGAGTCCCTAGCGGGGGGGCCGGGCGCCACAGATACGCAGTATTTT. It codes for CAISESLAGGPGATDTQYF.

By its share, this clone is medium-sized. This sequence joins TRBV19 and TRBJ1-1; D not certain. Germline loops: CDR1 LNHDA, CDR2 SQIVND (reference sequence). The CDR3 runs to 13 residues. V lost 6 bases and J 0 bases, leaving 8 bases between the germline ends. The CDR3 coding sequence is TGTGCCAGTAGGGGCAGCATGAACACTGAAGCTTTCTTT. Its protein is CASRGSMNTEAFF.

V and J are TRBV27 and TRBJ2-5; 9 nucleotides line up with TRBD1. Per the germline V gene, CDR1 is MNHEY and CDR2 is SMNVEV (reference sequence). Losses at the gene ends were 2 bases for V and 4 bases for J; bases not matched to a gene: 5. The CDR3 loop spans 15 amino acids. The CDR3 here is CASSLRGGQGETQYF. CDR3 DNA: TGTGCCAGCAGTTTAAGGGGGGGACAGGGAGAGACCCAGTACTTC.

The J gene is TRBJ1-1, the V gene TRBV19; TRBD1 aligns across 7 bases. Trimming cost V 6 bases and J 5 bases; bases outside gene matches: 6. The CDR3 is 13 residues long. Germline V lookup: CDR1 LNHDA, CDR2 SQIVND (reference sequence). CDR3 protein: CASRLPGGTEAFF. The CDR3 DNA is TGTGCCAGTAGACTCCCAGGGGGGACTGAAGCTTTCTTT.

The J gene is TRBJ1-2, the V gene TRBV5-6, with 7 bases aligning to TRBD1. CDR1 and CDR2 from the germline V gene are SGHDT and YYEEEE. With 2 bases clipped from V and 3 bases from J, the junction kept 13 bases outside the gene matches. CDR3 size: 17 residues. The CDR3 reads CASSLPPQGIYDYGYTF. CDR3 sequence (DNA): TGTGCCAGCAGCTTACCCCCACAGGGGATCTATGACTATGGCTACACCTTC.

The chain uses TRBV4-1 and TRBJ1-5; D gene uncertain. The CDR3 sequence is 14 residues long. Trimming took 1 base from V and 3 from J, leaving 7 bases between them. The germline gives CDR1 MGHRA, CDR2 YSYEKL. The CDR3 region is CASSQGLINQPQHF. Written as DNA, the CDR3 is TGCGCCAGCAGCCAAGGACTGATCAATCAGCCCCAGCATTTT.

This sequence joins TRBV7-8 and TRBJ2-3, with D possibly matching TRBD2 (5 bases). CDR1 SGHVS and CDR2 FQNEAQ come from the germline V gene. CDR3 size: 14 residues. Between the trimmed V and J ends, which lost 3 bases and 4 bases, there was a span of 11 bases. The CDR3 DNA reads TGTGCCAGCAGCTTTCGCCCCGGGGCAGATACGCAGTATTTT. Its translation: CASSFRPGADTQYF.

This clone is judged medium-sized. This chain joins TRBV9 and TRBJ1-1; unclear D gene. V was cut by 2 bases and J by 6 bases, with 8 bases left in between. CDR1 is SGDLS, CDR2 YYNGEE, per germline. CDR3 length: 12 amino acids. Here the CDR3 reads CASSVLGPEAFF. The CDR3 bases are TGTGCCAGCAGCGTGCTAGGTCCTGAAGCTTTCTTT.

There are a few counts of this clone. The chain combines TRBV4-1 with TRBJ2-7; possible D gene TRBD1, 6 bases. Between the trimmed V and J ends, which lost 0 bases and 0 bases, there was a span of 9 bases. CDR3 length: 15 amino acids. Germline V CDR1 and CDR2: MGHRA, YSYEKL. The CDR3 DNA is TGCGCCAGCAGCCAAGAGGAGGACAGCTCCTACGAGCAGTACTTC. It translates to CASSQEEDSSYEQYF.

The V gene is TRBV25-1, the J gene TRBJ2-2; maybe TRBD2 (5 bases). V lost 0 bases and J lost 0, with 5 bases in between. The CDR3 length is 15 residues. CDR1 MGHDK and CDR2 SYGVNS come from the germline V gene. The CDR3 region is CASSEYGANTGELFF. CDR3 nucleotides: TGTGCCAGCAGTGAATACGGGGCGAACACCGGGGAGCTGTTTTTT.

The chain joins TRBV7-9 to TRBJ2-5; D tentatively fits TRBD1 or TRBD2 (5 bases each). Trimming cost V 5 bases and J 3 bases, with 16 bases left between them. The CDR3 loop spans 15 amino acids. CDR1 SEHNR and CDR2 FQNEAQ come from the germline V gene (reference sequence). This CDR3 reads CASSELGVLKETQYF. In nucleotides, the CDR3 is TGTGCCAGCAGCGAGCTGGGGGTATTGAAAGAGACCCAGTACTTC.

The genes are TRBV15 and TRBJ1-6; D unresolved. In germline, CDR1 is LNHNV, CDR2 YYDKDF (reference sequence). V lost 1 base and J 7 bases, leaving 11 bases between the germline ends. The CDR3 is made up of 15 amino acids. CDR3 nucleotide sequence: TGTGCCACCAGCAGAGGGTGGGAGGGAAATTCACCCCTCCACTTT. This encodes CATSRGWEGNSPLHF.

V is TRBV15 and J is TRBJ1-1; D not resolved. Germline assignment: CDR1 LNHNV and CDR2 YYDKDF (reference sequence). The CDR3 has 15 amino acids. Trimming took off 0 bases at V and 0 bases at J, with 8 bases between the two ends. Here the CDR3 reads CATSRDAGLNTEAFF. Written as DNA, the CDR3 is TGTGCCACCAGCAGAGACGCGGGATTGAACACTGAAGCTTTCTTT.

Here the CDR3 DNA reads TGTGCCAGCAGCTTAGACACTTCTAGCACAGATACGCAGTATTTT. Translation: CASSLDTSSTDTQYF. The chain recombines TRBV5-6 with TRBJ2-3; D gene unclear. This CDR3 contains 15 residues. CDR1 is SGHDT, CDR2 YYEEEE, per germline. The V gene lost 2 bases and the J gene lost 0 bases, with 10 bases spanning the gap. The full variable domain, with the rest looked up from reference TRBV5-6 and TRBJ2-3, is DAGVTQSPTHLIKTRGQQVTLRCSPKSGHDTVSWYQQALGQGPQFIFQYYEEEERQRGNFPDRFSGHQFPNYSSELNVNALLLGDSALYLCASSLDTSSTDTQYFGPGTRLTVL.

A few counts support this clone. V and J are TRBV30 and TRBJ2-4, with 9 bases fitting TRBD2. This CDR3 comprises 13 residues. CDR1 GTSNPN and CDR2 SVGIG come from the germline V gene (reference sequence). Germline trimming cut 4 bases from V and 9 bases from J; bases unmatched to any gene: 7. The CDR3 bases are TGTGCCTGGACCAGCGGGGGGTCTGCCATTCAGTACTTC. Its translation: CAWTSGGSAIQYF.

The chain links TRBV7-9 to TRBJ2-1; the match to TRBD2 covers 10 bases. This CDR3 region has 14 residues. Germline V lookup: CDR1 SEHNR, CDR2 FQNEAQ (reference sequence). Trimming at V came to 7 bases and at J to 5 bases, leaving 5 bases not matched to a gene. The CDR3 sequence: CASTGTSAHNEQFF. Here the CDR3 DNA reads TGTGCCAGCACCGGGACTAGCGCGCACAATGAGCAGTTCTTC.

The V gene is TRBV20-1, the J gene TRBJ2-1; D remains unclear. Trimming stripped 6 bases from V and 3 bases from J, with 3 bases between. Germline assignment: CDR1 DFQATT and CDR2 SNEGSKA (reference sequence). The CDR3 consists of 10 residues. DNA for the CDR3: TGCAGTGCGAACTACAATGAGCAGTTCTTC. This codes for CSANYNEQFF.

This chain links TRBV5-4 with TRBJ2-3; 8 bases line up with TRBD2. The V segment lost 4 bases and the J segment 3 bases; nucleotides outside the gene matches: 16. The CDR3 sequence is 18 residues long. Germline CDR1 reads SGHNT; CDR2 reads YYREEE (reference sequence). The chain's CDR3 is CASSPDSLAGPQTDTQYF. CDR3 in DNA: TGTGCCAGCAGCCCGGATTCCTTAGCGGGGCCTCAAACAGATACGCAGTATTTT.

V and J are TRBV10-2 and TRBJ2-1, with 11 nucleotides matching TRBD2. J gave up 5 bases and V 6 bases, and 6 bases lay outside the gene matches. In germline, CDR1 is WSHSY, CDR2 SAAADI. The CDR3 covers 15 residues. CDR3 in amino acids: CASREGTSGNNEQFF. The CDR3 bases are TGCGCCAGCAGGGAAGGGACTAGCGGTAACAATGAGCAGTTCTTC.

The chain has TRBV6-5 and TRBJ1-1; 7 bases match TRBD1. The CDR3 spans 15 residues. The trim removed 4 bases at V and 2 bases at J, leaving 7 bases unmatched. Germline V gene lookup returns CDR1 MNHEY and CDR2 SVGAGI. The CDR3 region is CASSSAGTANTEAFF. The CDR3 region has the DNA TGTGCCAGCAGTTCAGCCGGGACAGCCAACACTGAAGCTTTCTTT.

The DNA of the CDR3 is TGCGCCAGCAGCCAAGATTTCCCCCTGGCGGGGGGGCTCCCGTACTTC. Encoded protein: CASSQDFPLAGGLPYF. The V gene is TRBV5-1, the J gene TRBJ2-5; 9 bases are a match to TRBD2. The trim removed 4 bases at V and 13 bases at J, leaving 20 bases unmatched. The CDR3 is made up of 16 amino acids. Germline CDR1 is SGHRS and CDR2 is YFSETQ.

Regarding this clone: Other nucleotide sequences in the sample specify the same CDR3. V is TRBV6-5 and J is TRBJ1-6, with D unclear. Germline lookup yields CDR1 MNHEY and CDR2 SVGAGI. Trimming stripped 4 bases from V and 7 bases from J, with 11 bases between. There are 14 residues in the CDR3. CDR3 protein: CASSSGVWNSPLHF. The CDR3 DNA follows: TGTGCCAGCAGTTCTGGGGTTTGGAATTCACCCCTCCACTTT.

The chain carries TRBV6-5 and TRBJ2-7; 9 positions match TRBD1. Looked up from germline, CDR1 is MNHEY and CDR2 is SVGAGI. This CDR3 region has 13 residues. The trim removed 6 bases at V and 3 bases at J, leaving 3 bases unmatched. This CDR3 reads CASRPGQGYEQYF. CDR3 bases: TGTGCCAGCAGACCGGGACAGGGCTACGAGCAGTACTTC.

V gene TRBV10-2 combines with J gene TRBJ1-1; unclear D gene. The V end lost 3 bases, the J end lost 0 bases, and 14 bases lay between the germline ends. The CDR3 spans 16 residues. CDR1 is WSHSY, CDR2 SAAADI, per germline. CDR3 in amino acids: CASSDGPESLNTEAFF. The CDR3, as DNA: TGCGCCAGCAGTGATGGCCCGGAATCTCTGAACACTGAAGCTTTCTTT.